The 15 T cell receptor beta chains below come from one sample, sequenced in a study of shared clonotypes between healthy human individuals. Terminally differentiated effector memory CD45RA+ cells were left out of the naive CD8 fraction, which was CD45RO-negative and positively selected for CCR7. This table comes from immunoSEQ multiplex PCR, and its TCRdb copy is limited to in-frame clones, with some not included. The sample has roughly 1,800,000 clones; about 95% are singletons. Sequences were obtained from naive CD8+ T cells sorted from blood. The receptors shown here come from a man aged 18-30 years in good health.

This clone was counted only a few times. The genes are TRBV30 and TRBJ1-1; TRBD1 matches at 8 bases. V shed 3 bases and J 0 bases; nucleotides not matched to a gene: 0. Germline CDR1 GTSNPN, CDR2 SVGIG (reference sequence). The CDR3 spans 13 residues. This chain's CDR3 is CAWRQGVNTEAFF. DNA for the CDR3: TGTGCCTGGAGACAGGGGGTGAACACTGAAGCTTTCTTT. The whole variable domain, filled in from reference TRBV30 and TRBJ1-1, reads SQTIHQWPATLVQPVGSPLSLECTVEGTSNPNLYWYRQAAGRGLQLLFYSVGIGQISSEVPQNLSASRPQDRQFILSSKKLLLSDSGFYLCAWRQGVNTEAFFGQGTRLTVV.

The CDR3 reads CASSLEAGQETQYF. The CDR3 DNA sequence: TGTGCCAGCAGCTTAGAGGCGGGTCAAGAGACCCAGTACTTC. The V gene is TRBV7-2, the J gene TRBJ2-5; TRBD2 might be the D (5 bases). This CDR3 comprises 14 residues. Germline V gives CDR1 SGHTA, CDR2 FQGNSA. V was cut by 1 base and J by 2 bases, with 8 bases left in between.

V gene TRBV4-1 combines with J gene TRBJ2-7; TRBD2 agrees at 10 bases. J lost 4 bases, V lost 0 bases, and 9 bases had no gene match. There are 17 residues in the CDR3. Per the germline V gene, CDR1 is MGHRA and CDR2 is YSYEKL. CDR3 amino acids: CASSQDTQRGGFYEQYF. The CDR3 nucleotides read TGCGCCAGCAGCCAAGATACCCAGCGGGGGGGCTTTTACGAGCAGTACTTC.

The chain combines TRBV28 with TRBJ1-1, with 9 nucleotides matching TRBD1. After removal of 1 base from V and 3 bases from J, the junction contained 6 bases not matched to a gene. The CDR3 is made up of 16 amino acids. Germline CDR1 and CDR2: MDHEN and SYDVKM. The CDR3 is CASSLSTGGADTEAFF. The CDR3 DNA reads TGTGCCAGCAGTTTATCTACAGGGGGCGCGGACACTGAAGCTTTCTTT.

The chain couples TRBV30 to TRBJ1-2; D not certain. V lost 5 bases and J 4 bases, leaving 23 bases between the germline ends. This CDR3 spans 16 amino acids. The V gene's germline CDR1 is GTSNPN and CDR2 SVGIG (reference sequence). CDR3 sequence reads: CAWQLPLVGVGYGYTF. CDR3 nucleotides: TGTGCCTGGCAACTGCCCCTCGTCGGGGTTGGCTATGGCTACACCTTC.

Comments on this clone: This specimen includes other DNA sequences encoding the same CDR3. J is TRBJ2-1 and V is TRBV7-6; D remains unclear. In germline, CDR1 is SGHVS, CDR2 FNYEAQ. The CDR3 extends over 13 amino acids. The ends were cut back, 1 base at V and 3 bases at J, with 4 bases in the middle. In DNA form, the CDR3 reads TGTGCCAGCAGCTTAGACGGCTACAATGAGCAGTTCTTC. Protein product: CASSLDGYNEQFF.

This rearrangement joins TRBV19 to TRBJ1-4; D unresolved. The CDR3 extends over 14 amino acids. Germline CDR1 reads LNHDA; CDR2 reads SQIVND (reference sequence). V lost 3 bases, J lost 2 bases, and 7 bases lay in between. DNA of the CDR3: TGTGCCAGTAGTATCTCCGCTACTAATGAAAAACTGTTTTTT. Protein: CASSISATNEKLFF.

The rearrangement joins TRBV7-6 to TRBJ2-7, with a possible D match to TRBD2 (7 bases). Germline-derived CDR1 and CDR2 are SGHVS and FNYEAQ. V was pared by 1 base and J by 3 bases, with 13 bases between. This CDR3 contains 15 residues. The CDR3 nucleotides are TGTGCCAGCAGCTTAGGGGCGGGGGCCTTCTACGAGCAGTACTTC. This sequence encodes CASSLGAGAFYEQYF.

The V and J genes are TRBV9 and TRBJ1-6; tentative D call: TRBD1 (6 bases). CDR1 is SGDLS, CDR2 YYNGEE, per germline. Trimming took off 4 bases at V and 5 bases at J, with 13 bases between the two ends. The CDR3 sequence is 15 residues long. The CDR3 DNA is TGTGCCAGCAGCCGAAGGGACAAAAATAATTCACCCCTCCACTTT. Translation: CASSRRDKNNSPLHF.

The chain uses TRBV7-6 and TRBJ1-2; TRBD1 matches at 8 bases. The J segment lost 9 bases and the V segment lost 3 bases, leaving 15 bases of the junction unmatched. CDR1 SGHVS and CDR2 FNYEAQ come from the germline V gene. The CDR3 consists of 16 residues. CDR3 DNA: TGTGCCAGCAGCTTCCCTTCGACAGGGGAGAGTGATTGCTACACCTTC. Its protein is CASSFPSTGESDCYTF.

The rearrangement joins TRBV4-1 to TRBJ2-7; maybe TRBD1 (6 bases). The CDR3 covers 15 residues. The germline V gene has CDR1 MGHRA and CDR2 YSYEKL. Trimming took 0 bases from V and 0 from J, leaving 9 bases between them. DNA for the CDR3: TGCGCCAGCAGCCAAGAGGGACAACTCTCCTACGAGCAGTACTTC. This sequence encodes CASSQEGQLSYEQYF.

The CDR3 is CASSFGLAGVQETQYF. The CDR3 DNA follows: TGTGCCAGCAGTTTCGGACTAGCGGGGGTACAAGAGACCCAGTACTTC. The chain couples TRBV28 to TRBJ2-5; 13 bases map to TRBD2. The CDR3 covers 16 residues. V gave up 3 bases and J gave up 2 bases; unmatched junction bases: 3. Germline V CDR1 and CDR2: MDHEN, SYDVKM.

This sequence joins TRBV4-3 and TRBJ2-1, with D possibly matching TRBD2 (5 bases). Trimming left V 1 base short and J 1 base short, with 11 bases between. Germline V gene lookup returns CDR1 LGHNA and CDR2 YSLEER. The CDR3 has 16 residues. CDR3 sequence reads: CASSQGPAVSYNEQFF. In nucleotides, the CDR3 is TGCGCCAGCAGCCAAGGGCCAGCGGTTTCCTACAATGAGCAGTTCTTC.

The chain combines TRBV11-2 with TRBJ2-7, with D perhaps TRBD1 or TRBD2 (5 bases each). Germline V CDR1 and CDR2: SGHAT, FQNNGV. Trimming cost V 0 bases and J 2 bases, with 11 bases left between them. The CDR3 extends over 15 amino acids. The CDR3 coding sequence is TGTGCCAGCAGCTTAGACGAGGGGCTTCCCTACGAGCAGTACTTC. This sequence encodes CASSLDEGLPYEQYF.

The chain combines TRBV9 with TRBJ2-1; D is uncertain. The germline V and J ends were trimmed by 0 bases and 7 bases, with 11 bases remaining between them. Germline-derived CDR1 and CDR2 are SGDLS and YYNGEE. The CDR3 extends over 14 amino acids. Written as DNA, the CDR3 is TGTGCCAGCAGCGTAGGTCCTAGGCAGAATGAGCAGTTCTTC. Translation: CASSVGPRQNEQFF.